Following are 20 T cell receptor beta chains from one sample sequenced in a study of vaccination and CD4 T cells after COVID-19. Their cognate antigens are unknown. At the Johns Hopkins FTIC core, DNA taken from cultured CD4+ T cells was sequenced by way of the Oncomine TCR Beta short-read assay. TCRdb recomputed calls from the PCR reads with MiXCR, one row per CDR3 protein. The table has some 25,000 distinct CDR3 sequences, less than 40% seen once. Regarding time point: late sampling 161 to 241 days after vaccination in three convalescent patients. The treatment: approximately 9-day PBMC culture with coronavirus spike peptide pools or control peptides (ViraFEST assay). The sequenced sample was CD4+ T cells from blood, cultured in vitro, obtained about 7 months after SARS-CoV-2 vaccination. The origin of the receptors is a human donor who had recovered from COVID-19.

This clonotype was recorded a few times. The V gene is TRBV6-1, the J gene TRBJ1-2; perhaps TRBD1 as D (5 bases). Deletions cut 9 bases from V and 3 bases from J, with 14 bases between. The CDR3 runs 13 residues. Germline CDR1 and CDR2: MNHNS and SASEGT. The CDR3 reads CASSRGRDYGYTF. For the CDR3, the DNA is TGTGCCAGTTCTCGGGGACGGGACTATGGCTACACCTTC.

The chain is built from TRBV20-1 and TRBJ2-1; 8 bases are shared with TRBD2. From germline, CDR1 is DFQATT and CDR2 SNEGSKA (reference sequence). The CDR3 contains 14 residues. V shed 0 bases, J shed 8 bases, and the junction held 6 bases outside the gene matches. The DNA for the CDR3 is TGCAGTGCTAGAGAACGGGAGGGCCACGATGAGCAGTTCTTC. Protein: CSAREREGHDEQFF.

CDR3 coding DNA: TGTGCCAGTAGTCTAGGGGGAGAACAGCCCCAGCATTTT. Its protein is CASSLGGEQPQHF. This chain links TRBV19 with TRBJ1-5; a weak D match, TRBD1 (6 bases). Trimming shortened V by 5 bases and J by 7 bases, and 12 bases separated the two germline ends. This CDR3 contains 13 residues. The germline CDR1 and CDR2 sequences are LNHDA and SQIVND (reference sequence).

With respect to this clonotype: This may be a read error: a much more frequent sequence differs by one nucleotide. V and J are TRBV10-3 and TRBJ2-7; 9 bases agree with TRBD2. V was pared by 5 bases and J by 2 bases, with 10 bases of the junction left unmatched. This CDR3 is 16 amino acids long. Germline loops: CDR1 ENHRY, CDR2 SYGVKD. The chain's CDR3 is CAISSARLAGTYEQYF. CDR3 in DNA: TGTGCCATCAGTTCGGCTAGGCTAGCGGGGACCTACGAGCAGTACTTC.

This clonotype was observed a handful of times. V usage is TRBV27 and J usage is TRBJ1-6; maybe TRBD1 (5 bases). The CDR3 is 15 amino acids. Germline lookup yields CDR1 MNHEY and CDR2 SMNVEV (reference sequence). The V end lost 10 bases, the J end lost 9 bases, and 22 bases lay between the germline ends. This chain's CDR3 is CATAPTSLGGSPLHF. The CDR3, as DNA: TGTGCCACCGCACCGACAAGCCTTGGGGGTTCACCCCTCCACTTT.

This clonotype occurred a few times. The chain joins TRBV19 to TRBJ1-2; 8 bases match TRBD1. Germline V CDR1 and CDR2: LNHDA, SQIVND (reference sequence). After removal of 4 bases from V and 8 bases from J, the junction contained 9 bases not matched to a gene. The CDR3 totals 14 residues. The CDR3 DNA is TGTGCCAGTAGTAAAGGACAGGGTGCAAGAGGCTACACCTTC. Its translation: CASSKGQGARGYTF. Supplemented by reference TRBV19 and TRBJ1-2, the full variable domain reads DGGITQSPKYLFRKEGQNVTLSCEQNLNHDAMYWYRQDPGQGLRLIYYSQIVNDFQKGDIAEGYSVSREKKESFPLTVTSAQKNPTAFYLCASSKGQGARGYTFGSGTRLTVV.

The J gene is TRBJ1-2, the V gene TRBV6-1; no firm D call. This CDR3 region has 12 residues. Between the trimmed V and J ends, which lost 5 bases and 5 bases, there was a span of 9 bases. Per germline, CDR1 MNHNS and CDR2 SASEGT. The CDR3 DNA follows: TGTGCCAGCAGTCGGGATGGGTATGGCTACACCTTC. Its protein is CASSRDGYGYTF.

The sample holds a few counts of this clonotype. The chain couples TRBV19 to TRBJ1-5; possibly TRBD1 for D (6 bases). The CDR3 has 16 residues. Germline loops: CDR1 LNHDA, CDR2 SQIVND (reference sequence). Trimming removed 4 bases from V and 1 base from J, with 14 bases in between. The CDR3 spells CASSTQGWGSNQPQHF. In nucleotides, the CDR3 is TGTGCCAGTAGTACACAGGGTTGGGGGAGCAATCAGCCCCAGCATTTT.

CDR3 in amino acids: CASSFIAGSYNEQFF. As DNA, the CDR3 is TGTGCCAGCAGCTTTATAGCGGGGTCCTACAATGAGCAGTTCTTC. The V call is TRBV7-8, the J call TRBJ2-1; TRBD2 aligns across 8 bases. The length of the CDR3 is 15 residues. After removal of 3 bases from V and 1 base from J, the junction contained 2 bases not matched to a gene. From germline, CDR1 is SGHVS and CDR2 FQNEAQ. Supplemented by reference TRBV7-8 and TRBJ2-1, the full variable domain reads GAGVSQSPRYKVAKRGQDVALRCDPISGHVSLFWYQQALGQGPEFLTYFQNEAQLDKSGLPSDRFFAERPEGSVSTLKIQRTQQEDSAVYLCASSFIAGSYNEQFFGPGTRLTVL.

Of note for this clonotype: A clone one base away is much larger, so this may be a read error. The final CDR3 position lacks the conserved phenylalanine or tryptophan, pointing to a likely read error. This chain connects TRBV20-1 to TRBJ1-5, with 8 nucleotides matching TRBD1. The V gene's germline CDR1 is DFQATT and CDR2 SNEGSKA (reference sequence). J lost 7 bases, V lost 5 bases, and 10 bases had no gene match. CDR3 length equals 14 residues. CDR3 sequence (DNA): TGCAGTGCTCGTCCAGGACAGGGTTCACAGCCCCAGCATCTT. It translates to CSARPGQGSQPQHL.

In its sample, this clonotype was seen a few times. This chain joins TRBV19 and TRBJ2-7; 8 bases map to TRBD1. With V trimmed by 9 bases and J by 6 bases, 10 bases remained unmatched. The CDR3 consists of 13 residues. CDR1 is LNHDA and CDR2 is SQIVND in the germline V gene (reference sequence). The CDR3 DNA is TGTGCCAGCACCCGCGGACAGGGTCTCGAGCAGTACTTC. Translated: CASTRGQGLEQYF.

The CDR3 DNA follows: TGTGCCAGCAACAGTCGGGATGGGAGTGGGGATGAGCAGTTCTTC. This encodes CASNSRDGSGDEQFF. The gene calls are TRBV5-4 and TRBJ2-1, with D possibly matching TRBD2 (5 bases). CDR1 and CDR2 (germline): SGHNT, YYREEE (reference sequence). The V end lost 6 bases, the J end lost 8 bases, and 21 bases lay between the germline ends. The CDR3 length is 15 residues.

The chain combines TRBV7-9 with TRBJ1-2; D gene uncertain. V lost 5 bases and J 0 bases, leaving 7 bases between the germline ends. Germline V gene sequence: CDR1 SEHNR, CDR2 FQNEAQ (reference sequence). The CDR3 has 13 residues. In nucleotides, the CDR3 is TGTGCCAGCAGCCGGCCCGCTAACTATGGCTACACCTTC. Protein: CASSRPANYGYTF.

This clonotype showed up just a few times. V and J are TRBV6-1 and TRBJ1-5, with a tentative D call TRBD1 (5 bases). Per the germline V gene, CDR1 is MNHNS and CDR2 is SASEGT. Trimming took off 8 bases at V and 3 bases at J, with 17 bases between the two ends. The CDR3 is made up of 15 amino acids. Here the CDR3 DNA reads TGTGCCAGCTGGAGAGGGGACGGACTCAATCAGCCCCAGCATTTT. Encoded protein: CASWRGDGLNQPQHF.

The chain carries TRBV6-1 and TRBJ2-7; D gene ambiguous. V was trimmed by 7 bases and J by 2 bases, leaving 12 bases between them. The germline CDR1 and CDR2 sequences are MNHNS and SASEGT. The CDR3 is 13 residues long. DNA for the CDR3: TGTGCCAGCATTGACCCCAACGCCTACGAGCAGTACTTC. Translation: CASIDPNAYEQYF.

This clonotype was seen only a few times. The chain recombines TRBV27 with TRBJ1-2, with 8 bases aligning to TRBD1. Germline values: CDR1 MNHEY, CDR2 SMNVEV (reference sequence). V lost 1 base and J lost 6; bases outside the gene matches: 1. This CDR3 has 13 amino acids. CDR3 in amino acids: CASSLWTGNGYTF. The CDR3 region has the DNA TGTGCCAGCAGTTTATGGACAGGGAATGGCTACACCTTC.

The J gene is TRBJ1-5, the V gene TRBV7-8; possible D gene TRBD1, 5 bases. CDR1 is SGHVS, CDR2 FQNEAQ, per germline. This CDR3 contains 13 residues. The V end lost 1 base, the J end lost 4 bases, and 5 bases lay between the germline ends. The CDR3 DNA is TGTGCCAGCAGCTTAGACAGGAATCAGCCCCAGCATTTT. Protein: CASSLDRNQPQHF.

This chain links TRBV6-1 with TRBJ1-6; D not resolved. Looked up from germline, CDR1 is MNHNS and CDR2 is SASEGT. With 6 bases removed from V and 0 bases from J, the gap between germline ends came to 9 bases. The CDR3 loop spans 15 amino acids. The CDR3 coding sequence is TGTGCCAGCAGCCGGGAGGGCTCCTATAATTCACCCCTCCACTTT. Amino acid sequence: CASSREGSYNSPLHF.

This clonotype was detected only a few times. CDR3: CAHMEEGNTEAFF. The CDR3 nucleotides are TGTGCCCACATGGAGGAGGGGAACACTGAAGCTTTCTTT. The rearrangement joins TRBV28 to TRBJ1-1; the D is unclear. The CDR3 consists of 13 residues. Germline V lookup: CDR1 MDHEN, CDR2 SYDVKM. V was trimmed by 11 bases and J by 1 base, leaving 14 bases between them.

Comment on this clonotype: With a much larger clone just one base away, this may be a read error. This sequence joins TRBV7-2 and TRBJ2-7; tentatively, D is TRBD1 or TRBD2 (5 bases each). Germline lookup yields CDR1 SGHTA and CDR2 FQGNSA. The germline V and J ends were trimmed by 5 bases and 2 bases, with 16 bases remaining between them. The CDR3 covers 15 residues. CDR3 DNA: TGTACCAGCAGCCCCCTTGGGGCGGGTCCCTACGAGCAGTACTTC. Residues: CTSSPLGAGPYEQYF.